This T cell receptor beta chain was sequenced in a study of blood T cell repertoires in COVID-19. CDR3 length equals 15 residues. Germline lookup yields CDR1 SGHTA and CDR2 FQGNSA. Trimming cost V 6 bases and J 6 bases; bases outside gene matches: 11. Sequenced by immunoSEQ multiplex PCR; TCRdb stores in-frame clones only, minus some. The sample includes around 250,000 clones, about nine tenths of them seen just once. The sample consisted of PBMCs or T cells enriched from blood (not recorded which). The chain uses TRBV7-2 and TRBJ1-1; TRBD1 aligns across 9 bases. The clonotype was recovered from a woman aged 35 to 49 with acute COVID-19. CDR3 protein: CASRQNRGRNSEAFF. In DNA, the CDR3 is TGTGCCAGCAGACAAAACAGGGGGCGCAACTCTGAAGCTTTCTTT.